The rows below give T cell receptor beta chains drawn from one sample of a study of T cell responses to AZD1222 COVID-19 vaccine. The assay was immunoSEQ multiplex PCR, and TCRdb's table has in-frame clones only and misses some. Here the sample spans roughly 110,000 clones, about 90% being singletons. The sample here was peripheral blood, taken on day 0 of AZD1222 vaccination. The receptors here all came from an adult in good health. CDR3s include the opening cysteine and the closing phenylalanine or tryptophan. D genes are given only for firm matches. A row's size may be missing; if present it is once, few, many or a size class.

size	V	J	D	DNA	CDR3
few	TRBV27	TRBJ2-2	-	TGTGCCAGCAGTCAACAGGGACCCGGGGAGCTGTTTTTT	CASSQQGPGELFF
-	TRBV7-3	TRBJ2-5	-	TGTGCCAGCAGCTATGGAACAGGGGAGACCCAGTACTTC	CASSYGTGETQYF
once	TRBV2	TRBJ1-5	-	TGTGCCAGCAGTGAAGGCGCAGGGAGGGAGATCGGCAATCAGCCCCAGCATTTT	CASSEGAGREIGNQPQHF
-	TRBV2	TRBJ2-4	-	TGTGCCAGCAGTGAAAGATGGGCCAAAAACATTCAGTACTTC	CASSERWAKNIQYF
-	TRBV12-3/TRBV12-4	TRBJ2-5	-	TGTGCCAGCAGCTGGGGGGGCGAGACCCAGTACTTC	CASSWGGETQYF
-	TRBV7-3	TRBJ2-3	-	TGTGCCAGCAGCTTAGACTCCACCACAAATACGCAGTATTTT	CASSLDSTTNTQYF
-	TRBV19	TRBJ2-1	TRBD2	TGTGCCAGTAGTATCTCGGGAGGGGGGGCTAATGAGCAGTTCTTC	CASSISGGGANEQFF
-	TRBV11-2	TRBJ2-1	-	TGTGCCAGCAGCTTAGTCCCGAAGGGACATGAGCAGTTCTTC	CASSLVPKGHEQFF
-	TRBV2	TRBJ2-5	-	TGTGCCAGCAGCCGGGGACTCAACCAAGAGACCCAGTACTTC	CASSRGLNQETQYF
-	TRBV7-8	TRBJ2-1	-	TGTGCCAGCAGCTTAGCGTCTCAGGGAATCGATGAGCAGTTCTTC	CASSLASQGIDEQFF
-	TRBV30	TRBJ1-2	-	TGTGCCTGGAAAGACAGTGGGGATGGCTACACCTTC	CAWKDSGDGYTF
-	TRBV3-1/TRBV3-2	TRBJ2-5	-	TGTGCCAGCAGCCAAGAACGAGGCGGGGCCAGGACCCAGTACTTC	CASSQERGGARTQYF
-	TRBV13	TRBJ1-2	-	TGTGCCAGCAGCCGGGGGCCATCTGCGAGGACCTTC	CASSRGPSARTF
once	TRBV28	TRBJ1-1	TRBD1	TGTGCCAGCAGTTTCTACAGGGGGATCCAAGCTTTCTTT	CASSFYRGIQAFF
-	TRBV2	TRBJ1-1	-	TGTGCCAGCAGTGGGTGGAGGGCTGAAGCTTTCTTT	CASSGWRAEAFF
-	TRBV7-2	TRBJ2-5	-	TGTGCCAGCACCCCGAGGTTGGCAGAATGGGGCCAAGAGACCCAGTACTTC	CASTPRLAEWGQETQYF
-	TRBV19	TRBJ1-5	TRBD1	TGTGCCAGTAGTATAATACAGGGGTTAGGAAGCAATCAGCCCCAGCATTTT	CASSIIQGLGSNQPQHF
-	TRBV11-3	TRBJ1-1	-	TGTGCCAGCAGCTTATCGGCGAACACTGAAGCTTTCTTT	CASSLSANTEAFF
-	TRBV5-8	TRBJ1-6	-	TGTGCCAGCAGCTTGGTGGGAGTCTATAATTCACCCCTCCACTTT	CASSLVGVYNSPLHF
-	TRBV11-2	TRBJ1-1	-	TGTGCCAGCAGCAAAGAAACTTACACTGAAGCTTTCTTT	CASSKETYTEAFF
-	TRBV7-9	TRBJ2-7	-	TGTGCCAGCAGCTTGGCCGCAATCTCCTACGAGCAGTACTTC	CASSLAAISYEQYF
-	TRBV2	TRBJ2-7	-	TGTGCCAGCAGTGTAGGGCAGTTTGTTACGCCCTTC	CASSVGQFVTPF
-	TRBV9	TRBJ2-1	TRBD2	TGTGCCAGCAGCGTAGCTGGCGGGGGGGCCCCTACATTAAATGAGCAGTTCTTC	CASSVAGGGAPTLNEQFF
-	TRBV7-9	TRBJ2-7	TRBD2	TGTGCCAGCAGTTTCGGACTAGCGGGGATTTACGAGCAGTACTTC	CASSFGLAGIYEQYF
-	TRBV9	TRBJ1-2	-	TGTGCCAGCAGCGTAGCCCGGGACGGTTACTATGGCTACACCTTC	CASSVARDGYYGYTF
-	TRBV7-2	TRBJ1-1	TRBD1	TGTGCCAGCAGCTTAAGCGGGACAGGGGTGAACACTGAAGCTTTCTTT	CASSLSGTGVNTEAFF
-	TRBV9	TRBJ1-2	TRBD1	TGTGCCAGCAGCTTGGGACAGGGGGTCTATGGCTACACCTTC	CASSLGQGVYGYTF
-	TRBV9	TRBJ2-7	TRBD2	TGTGCCAGCAGCGTACTAGCGGGGGACTCCTACGAGCAGTACTTC	CASSVLAGDSYEQYF
-	TRBV2	TRBJ2-1	TRBD2	TGTGCCAGCAAGGGGGTTGCTAGCGGGACTGAGCAGTTCTTC	CASKGVASGTEQFF
-	TRBV12-5	TRBJ2-7	TRBD1	TGTGCTAGTGGTTTGGTAGGGACAGGGGGCGAGCAGTACTTC	CASGLVGTGGEQYF
-	TRBV5-4	TRBJ2-7	-	TGTGCCAGCAGCGGGGGGGTTGCGGACAGATCCTACGAGCAGTACTTC	CASSGGVADRSYEQYF
-	TRBV5-4	TRBJ1-4	-	TGTGCCAGCAGCTTGGAGCGGGGGAGCGAAAAACTGTTTTTT	CASSLERGSEKLFF
-	TRBV2	TRBJ2-1	-	TGTGCCAGCAGCGTACTAGGCATCTACAATGAGCAGTTCTTC	CASSVLGIYNEQFF
few	TRBV7-2	TRBJ2-4	TRBD2	TGTGCCAGCAGCCGGATAACTAGCGGCCGGATTCAGTACTTC	CASSRITSGRIQYF
-	TRBV30	TRBJ1-5	-	TGTGCCTGGGCAACAGGGAGCAATCAGCCCCAGCATTTT	CAWATGSNQPQHF
-	TRBV12-3/TRBV12-4	TRBJ1-1	-	TGTGCCAGCAGTTTCGGGGGTACTACTGAAGCTTTCTTT	CASSFGGTTEAFF
-	TRBV29-1	TRBJ1-2	TRBD1	TGCAGCGTTGGACAGGGAACGGGCTACACCTTC	CSVGQGTGYTF
-	TRBV10-1	TRBJ2-1	TRBD2	TGCGCCAGCAGCGGGGGGAGCTCCTACAATGAGCAGTTCTTC	CASSGGSSYNEQFF
-	TRBV7-2	TRBJ2-5	-	TGTGCCAGCAGCTTATCCCCCGGAAAAGAGACCCAGTACTTC	CASSLSPGKETQYF
once	TRBV7-7	TRBJ2-1	-	TGTGCCAGCAGCGTCGAACTTGATTTTGAGCAGTTCTTC	CASSVELDFEQFF
-	TRBV19	TRBJ1-5	-	TGTGCCAGTCAGCGGGACGAGGACGTTCTGGGGAATCAGCCCCAGCATTTT	CASQRDEDVLGNQPQHF
-	TRBV5-1	TRBJ2-7	-	TGCGCCAGCAGCTCGGAGGGGTACGAGCAGTACTTC	CASSSEGYEQYF
-	TRBV27	TRBJ2-2	-	TGTGCCAGCAGTCTTACCCCGGTCTGGCTGAGCGGGGAGCTGTTTTTT	CASSLTPVWLSGELFF
-	TRBV19	TRBJ2-2	TRBD1	TGTGCCAGTAGTATGTTCAGCAGGGGGCGTAGCACCGGGGAGCTGTTTTTT	CASSMFSRGRSTGELFF
-	TRBV4-3	TRBJ2-1	TRBD1	TGCGCCAGCAGCCCGAGGACCGGGACAGCACCGAATGAGCAGTTCTTC	CASSPRTGTAPNEQFF
many	TRBV19	TRBJ2-3	TRBD1	TGTGCCAGTAGTAAGGGGACAGGGGACGCAGATACGCAGTATTTT	CASSKGTGDADTQYF
-	TRBV7-2	TRBJ2-2	TRBD1	TGTGCCAGCAGCCCCCGACAGGGGGGGAACACCGGGGAGCTGTTTTTT	CASSPRQGGNTGELFF
-	TRBV12-5	TRBJ1-2	TRBD1	TGTGCTAGTGGAATGACAGGGATTGCTGGCTACACCTTC	CASGMTGIAGYTF
few	TRBV6-2/TRBV6-3	TRBJ2-1	TRBD2	TGTGCCAGCAGTGGGACTAGCGGGGGGCCTCGCTCCTACAATGAGCAGTTCTTC	CASSGTSGGPRSYNEQFF
-	TRBV6-1	TRBJ2-7	-	TGTGCCAGCAGTGAAGCGCCTCAGTACGAGCAGTACTTC	CASSEAPQYEQYF
-	TRBV7-2	TRBJ2-7	TRBD2	TGTGCCAGCAGCCCTGGACTAGCGAGGGGCTACGAGCAGTACTTC	CASSPGLARGYEQYF
-	TRBV7-2	TRBJ2-5	TRBD2	TGTGCCAGCAGCTTAGCGGCCCGAACGGGGGGACCTCAAGAGACCCAGTACTTC	CASSLAARTGGPQETQYF
-	TRBV30	TRBJ1-1	TRBD1	TGTGCCTGGATGATCGCAGGGGGAAACACTGAAGCTTTCTTT	CAWMIAGGNTEAFF
-	TRBV12-3/TRBV12-4	TRBJ2-1	-	TGTGCCAGCAGGTACAGGGTATGGAATGAGCAGTTCTTC	CASRYRVWNEQFF
-	TRBV2	TRBJ1-4	-	TGTGCCAGCCTCTTAACCTCGGGGGAAAAACTGTTTTTT	CASLLTSGEKLFF
-	TRBV19	TRBJ2-7	TRBD2	TGTGCCAGTAGTTCCCAACTAGCGGGGGAGGCCTACGAGCAGTACTTC	CASSSQLAGEAYEQYF